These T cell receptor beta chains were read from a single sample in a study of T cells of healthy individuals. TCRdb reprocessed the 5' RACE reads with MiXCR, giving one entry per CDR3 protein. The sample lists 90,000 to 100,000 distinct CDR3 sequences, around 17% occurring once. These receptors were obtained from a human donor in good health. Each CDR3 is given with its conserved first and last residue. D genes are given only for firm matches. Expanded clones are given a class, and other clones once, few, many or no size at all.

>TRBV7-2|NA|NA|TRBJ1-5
CASSPVRGQPQHF
TGTGCCAGCAGCCCAGTACGGGGTCAGCCCCAGCATTTT
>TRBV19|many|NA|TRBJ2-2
CASTYMTGNTGELFF
TGTGCCAGTACCTACATGACAGGAAATACCGGGGAGCTGTTTTTT
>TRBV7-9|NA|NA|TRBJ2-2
CASSLTVAGELFF
TGTGCCAGCAGCTTAACTGTCGCCGGGGAGCTGTTTTTT
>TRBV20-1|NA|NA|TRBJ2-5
CSAPPAWMEGETQYF
TGCAGTGCCCCCCCGGCATGGATGGAGGGGGAGACCCAGTACTTC
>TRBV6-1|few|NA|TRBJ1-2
CASSEVGPGGYTF
TGTGCCAGCAGTGAAGTCGGACCGGGGGGCTACACCTTC
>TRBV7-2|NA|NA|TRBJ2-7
CASSSAAGLSYEQYF
TGTGCCAGCAGCTCGGCCGCAGGGCTCTCCTACGAGCAGTACTTC
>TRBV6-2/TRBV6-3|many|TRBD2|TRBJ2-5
CASSWGGTGGQETQYF
TGTGCCAGCAGTTGGGGTGGCACGGGGGGGCAGGAGACCCAGTACTTC
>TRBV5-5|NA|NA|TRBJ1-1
CASSLIGGNTEAFF
TGTGCCAGCAGCTTGATCGGAGGGAACACTGAAGCTTTCTTT
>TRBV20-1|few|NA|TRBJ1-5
CSARALVGRPQHF
TGCAGTGCTAGAGCTTTGGTGGGTCGGCCCCAGCATTTT
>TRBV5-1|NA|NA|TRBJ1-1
CASSGLGVATEAFF
TGCGCCAGCAGTGGCCTCGGGGTGGCTACTGAAGCTTTCTTT
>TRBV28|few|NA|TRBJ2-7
CASSSGPQEQYF
TGTGCCAGCAGTTCGGGACCTCAGGAGCAGTACTTC
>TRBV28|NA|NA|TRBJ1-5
CASSHNQGFQPQHF
TGTGCCAGCAGTCATAACCAGGGTTTCCAGCCCCAGCATTTT
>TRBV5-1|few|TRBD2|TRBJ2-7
CASSFSGEGFYEQYF
TGCGCCAGCAGCTTTAGCGGGGAGGGTTTCTACGAGCAGTACTTC
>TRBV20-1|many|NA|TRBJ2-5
CSGSGQKWETQYF
TGCAGTGGGTCGGGACAAAAGTGGGAGACCCAGTACTTC
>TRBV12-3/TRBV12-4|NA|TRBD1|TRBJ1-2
CASIRQGGNYGYTF
TGTGCCAGTATTCGACAGGGAGGTAACTATGGCTACACCTTC
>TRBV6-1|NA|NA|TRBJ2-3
CASPGTRTDTQYF
TGTGCCAGCCCTGGGACCCGCACAGATACGCAGTATTTT
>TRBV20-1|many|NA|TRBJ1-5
CSARVPGVQPQHF
TGCAGTGCTAGAGTCCCCGGGGTTCAGCCCCAGCATTTT
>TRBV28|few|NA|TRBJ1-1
CASSTGLGTEAFF
TGTGCCAGCAGCACCGGTTTGGGGACTGAAGCTTTCTTT
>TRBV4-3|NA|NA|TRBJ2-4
CASSHDINLAKNIQYF
TGCGCCAGCAGCCACGACATCAACCTAGCCAAAAACATTCAGTACTTC
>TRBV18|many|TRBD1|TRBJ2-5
CASSRPGTVKETQYF
TGTGCCAGCTCACGACCCGGGACAGTTAAAGAGACCCAGTACTTC
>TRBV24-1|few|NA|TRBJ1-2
CATRPGEGGGYTF
TGTGCCACCCGCCCGGGAGAGGGTGGTGGCTACACCTTC
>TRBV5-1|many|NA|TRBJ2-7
CASKDNANSYEQYF
TGCGCCAGCAAGGACAACGCAAACTCCTACGAGCAGTACTTC
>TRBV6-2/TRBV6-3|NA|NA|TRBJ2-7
CASSSWGPLSYEQYF
TGTGCCAGCAGTTCCTGGGGGCCGCTCTCCTACGAGCAGTACTTC
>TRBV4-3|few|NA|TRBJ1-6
CASSREGLRVGSPLHF
TGCGCCAGCAGCCGCGAAGGGTTGCGTGTAGGTTCACCCCTCCACTTT
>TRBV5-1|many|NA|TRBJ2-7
CASSFQYEQYF
TGCGCCAGCAGCTTCCAATACGAGCAGTACTTC
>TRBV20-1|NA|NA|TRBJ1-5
CSARAGQLEMPQHF
TGCAGTGCTAGGGCAGGTCAACTTGAGATGCCCCAGCATTTT
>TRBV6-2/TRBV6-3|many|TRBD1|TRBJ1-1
CASLSHGFGQGANEAFF
TGTGCCAGCCTCAGCCATGGATTCGGACAGGGGGCGAATGAAGCTTTCTTT